Listed below are T cell receptor beta chains from one sample, sequenced in a study of T cell repertoires in aging, cancer and after chemotherapy. TCRdb re-called the multiplex PCR reads with MiXCR, one entry per CDR3 protein. Among some 10,000 distinct CDR3 sequences listed, 30% to 40% were seen once. The sample taken for sequencing was blood. These receptors all come from a human donor in good health. The CDR3 runs from the conserved cysteine through the conserved F or W. The D gene is left open where the match is weak. Not every row has a clone size; where given, it reads once, few, many or a size class.

CDR3: CASSLDPPTSGGAGNIQYF
DNA: TGTGCCAGCAGTTTAGACCCCCCAACTAGCGGGGGGGCCGGGAACATTCAGTACTTC
size: .
V: TRBV12-3/TRBV12-4
J: TRBJ2-4
D: TRBD2

CDR3: CASSQVAYGQTRGYTF
DNA: TGTGCCAGCAGTCAAGTGGCTTACGGGCAAACCAGGGGCTACACCTTC
size: .
V: TRBV27
J: TRBJ1-2
D: .

CDR3: CASSSTGIDQPQHF
DNA: TGTGCCAGCAGCTCTACAGGGATAGATCAGCCCCAGCATTTT
size: .
V: TRBV7-9
J: TRBJ1-5
D: .

CDR3: CASSFRDRLQANYGYTF
DNA: TGTGCCAGCAGCTTCCGGGACAGGCTCCAAGCTAACTATGGCTACACCTTC
size: few
V: TRBV7-2
J: TRBJ1-2
D: TRBD1

CDR3: CASSYVGTEAFF
DNA: TGTGCCAGCAGCTATGTCGGCACTGAAGCTTTCTTT
size: .
V: TRBV5-1
J: TRBJ1-1
D: .

CDR3: CASELPGFTDTEYF
DNA: TGTGCCAGCGAGCTTCCAGGGTTCACAGATACGGAGTATTTT
size: .
V: TRBV5-5
J: TRBJ2-3
D: .

CDR3: CASSQDISGAGETQYF
DNA: TGTGCCAGCAGCCAAGATATTAGCGGGGCGGGAGAGACCCAGTACTTC
size: .
V: TRBV4-2
J: TRBJ2-5
D: TRBD2

CDR3: CSARAVQRNQPQHF
DNA: TGCAGTGCTAGAGCAGTCCAGCGCAATCAGCCCCAGCATTTT
size: .
V: TRBV20-1
J: TRBJ1-5
D: .

CDR3: CASSHTTGNWYEQYF
DNA: TGTGCCAGCAGCCATACCACAGGGAATTGGTACGAGCAGTACTTC
size: .
V: TRBV14
J: TRBJ2-7
D: .

CDR3: CAISDSARSSNYGYTF
DNA: TGTGCCATCAGTGACTCTGCAAGGTCTTCTAACTATGGCTACACCTTC
size: few
V: TRBV10-3
J: TRBJ1-2
D: .

CDR3: CATSYGNLNTEAFF
DNA: TGTGCCACCAGTTACGGTAATTTGAACACTGAAGCTTTCTTT
size: .
V: TRBV6-6
J: TRBJ1-1
D: .

CDR3: CASSYTEGIQETQYF
DNA: TGTGCCAGCAGTTACACGGAGGGGATCCAAGAGACCCAGTACTTC
size: few
V: TRBV6-5
J: TRBJ2-5
D: .

CDR3: CASSWGSRDRDSPLHF
DNA: TGTGCCAGCAGCTGGGGGTCCCGGGACAGGGACTCACCCCTCCACTTT
size: .
V: TRBV7-6
J: TRBJ1-6
D: TRBD1

CDR3: CASSPRTASNQPQHF
DNA: TGCGCCAGCAGCCCTCGGACAGCTAGCAATCAGCCCCAGCATTTT
size: few
V: TRBV4-1
J: TRBJ1-5
D: .

CDR3: CASSFSSTDTQYF
DNA: TGTGCCAGCAGCTTCAGTAGCACAGATACGCAGTATTTT
size: .
V: TRBV5-6
J: TRBJ2-3
D: .

CDR3: CSVGVAGGSYEQYF
DNA: TGCAGCGTTGGGGTGGCCGGCGGGAGCTACGAGCAGTACTTC
size: medium-sized
V: TRBV29-1
J: TRBJ2-7
D: TRBD2

CDR3: CAWSVRYPPKRRDYTF
DNA: TGTGCCTGGAGTGTAAGGTATCCCCCCAAGCGAAGGGACTACACCTTC
size: .
V: TRBV30
J: TRBJ1-2
D: .

CDR3: CASSYTQAITDTQYF
DNA: TGTGCCAGCAGTTATACACAGGCGATCACAGATACGCAGTATTTT
size: .
V: TRBV6-2/TRBV6-3
J: TRBJ2-3
D: .

CDR3: CASSPLAEGQETQYF
DNA: TGTGCCAGCAGTCCACTAGCGGAGGGACAAGAGACCCAGTACTTC
size: .
V: TRBV6-1
J: TRBJ2-5
D: TRBD2

CDR3: CASSDRDRLFYTF
DNA: TGTGCCAGTAGTGACCGGGACAGACTATTCTACACCTTC
size: few
V: TRBV19
J: TRBJ1-2
D: TRBD1

CDR3: CASRGRSGANVLTF
DNA: TGTGCCAGCAGAGGCCGCTCTGGGGCCAACGTCCTGACTTTC
size: .
V: TRBV10-3
J: TRBJ2-6
D: .

CDR3: CACSLRQGREKLFF
DNA: TGTGCCTGCAGCTTAAGACAGGGCCGTGAAAAACTGTTTTTT
size: .
V: TRBV7-6
J: TRBJ1-4
D: TRBD1

CDR3: CASSSHMNTEAFF
DNA: TGTGCCAGTAGTAGTCATATGAACACTGAAGCTTTCTTT
size: .
V: TRBV19
J: TRBJ1-1
D: .

CDR3: CASSLASGRLTDTQYF
DNA: TGTGCCAGCAGCTTAGCTAGCGGGCGACTCACAGATACGCAGTATTTT
size: .
V: TRBV7-2
J: TRBJ2-3
D: TRBD2

CDR3: CASSYSAGVTEAFF
DNA: TGTGCCAGCAGTTACTCCGCAGGTGTGACTGAAGCTTTCTTT
size: few
V: TRBV6-6
J: TRBJ1-1
D: .

CDR3: CASSGGQGRSDGYTF
DNA: TGTGCCAGCAGTGGGGGACAGGGGAGAAGCGATGGCTACACCTTC
size: .
V: TRBV12-3/TRBV12-4
J: TRBJ1-2
D: TRBD1

CDR3: CASSPQGLYNSPLHF
DNA: TGTGCCAGCAGCCCACAGGGGCTCTATAATTCACCCCTCCACTTT
size: .
V: TRBV7-9
J: TRBJ1-6
D: TRBD1

CDR3: CASSPYAPQDGYTF
DNA: TGTGCCAGCAGCCCCTACGCCCCACAAGATGGCTACACCTTC
size: few
V: TRBV7-2
J: TRBJ1-2
D: .

CDR3: CSVERRAQINYGYTF
DNA: TGCAGCGTTGAGAGACGGGCCCAAATTAACTATGGCTACACCTTC
size: medium-sized
V: TRBV29-1
J: TRBJ1-2
D: .

CDR3: CASSLLAGEGETQYF
DNA: TGTGCCAGCAGCTTGCTAGCGGGGGAGGGCGAGACCCAGTACTTC
size: .
V: TRBV11-1
J: TRBJ2-5
D: TRBD2

CDR3: CSSWTGYGNEQFF
DNA: TGCAGCTCCTGGACAGGGTATGGAAATGAGCAGTTCTTC
size: few
V: TRBV29-1
J: TRBJ2-1
D: TRBD1

CDR3: CASSTGALGNQPQHF
DNA: TGCGCCAGCAGTACAGGAGCCCTGGGCAATCAGCCCCAGCATTTT
size: few
V: TRBV4-1
J: TRBJ1-5
D: .

CDR3: CSVSPAGGYSYEQYF
DNA: TGCAGCGTATCCCCGGCGGGGGGCTACTCCTACGAGCAGTACTTC
size: few
V: TRBV29-1
J: TRBJ2-7
D: TRBD2

CDR3: CASSSSAVNTEAFF
DNA: TGTGCCAGTAGCTCCTCGGCGGTGAACACTGAAGCTTTCTTT
size: .
V: TRBV19
J: TRBJ1-1
D: .

CDR3: CATSGDSYSNQPQHF
DNA: TGTGCCACCAGCGGGGACAGTTATAGCAATCAGCCCCAGCATTTT
size: .
V: TRBV15
J: TRBJ1-5
D: TRBD1

CDR3: CASSLFSGDYGYTF
DNA: TGTGCCAGCAGTTTGTTTTCTGGGGACTATGGCTACACCTTC
size: .
V: TRBV28
J: TRBJ1-2
D: .

CDR3: CAGSGQGSGNTIYF
DNA: TGTGCCGGCAGCGGACAGGGCTCTGGAAACACCATATATTTT
size: .
V: TRBV7-6
J: TRBJ1-3
D: TRBD1

CDR3: CASSYRDTTDTQYF
DNA: TGTGCCAGCAGTTACAGGGACACCACAGATACGCAGTATTTT
size: few
V: TRBV6-6
J: TRBJ2-3
D: .

CDR3: CASSLQGWDGYTF
DNA: TGTGCCAGCAGTCTTCAGGGTTGGGATGGCTACACCTTC
size: .
V: TRBV12-3/TRBV12-4
J: TRBJ1-2
D: .

CDR3: CATSDPGQGFYFDPDTQYF
DNA: TGTGCCACCAGTGATCCGGGACAGGGTTTCTATTTCGATCCAGATACGCAGTATTTT
size: once
V: TRBV24-1
J: TRBJ2-3
D: TRBD1

CDR3: CASSPGQGGGNTQYF
DNA: TGCGCCAGCAGCCCGGGACAGGGCGGGGGCAATACGCAGTATTTT
size: .
V: TRBV5-1
J: TRBJ2-3
D: TRBD1

CDR3: CSVEKQPYEQYF
DNA: TGCAGCGTTGAAAAACAGCCCTACGAGCAGTACTTC
size: once
V: TRBV29-1
J: TRBJ2-7
D: .

CDR3: CASSPQGAAGELFF
DNA: TGTGCCAGCAGCCCCCAGGGGGCCGCCGGGGAGCTGTTTTTT
size: few
V: TRBV7-2
J: TRBJ2-2
D: TRBD1

CDR3: CASSPLRRGPNADTQYF
DNA: TGTGCCAGCAGCCCTCTTCGAAGGGGTCCCAATGCAGATACGCAGTATTTT
size: once
V: TRBV7-9
J: TRBJ2-3
D: .

CDR3: CASSPRGDNSPVHF
DNA: TGCGCCAGCAGCCCCCGCGGAGATAATTCACCCGTCCACTTT
size: .
V: TRBV4-1
J: TRBJ1-6
D: .

CDR3: CAWSESGVETQYF
DNA: TGTGCCTGGAGTGAGAGCGGGGTTGAGACCCAGTACTTC
size: .
V: TRBV30
J: TRBJ2-5
D: TRBD2

CDR3: CPGWKGSGNTIYF
DNA: TGCCCGGGGTGGAAGGGCTCTGGAAACACCATATATTTT
size: medium-sized
V: TRBV29-1
J: TRBJ1-3
D: .

CDR3: CASRGRGEQFF
DNA: TGTGCCAGCAGGGGGAGGGGTGAGCAGTTCTTC
size: .
V: TRBV5-4
J: TRBJ2-1
D: TRBD2

CDR3: CASSYSQWYQPQHF
DNA: TGTGCCAGCAGTTACTCGCAGTGGTATCAGCCCCAGCATTTT
size: few
V: TRBV6-5
J: TRBJ1-5
D: .

CDR3: CATSVQGGGTDTQYF
DNA: TGTGCCACCAGCGTTCAGGGAGGCGGCACAGATACGCAGTATTTT
size: few
V: TRBV24-1
J: TRBJ2-3
D: .

CDR3: CASSDEGQGGSPLHF
DNA: TGTGCCAGCAGTGACGAGGGACAGGGTGGTTCACCCCTCCACTTT
size: few
V: TRBV12-3/TRBV12-4
J: TRBJ1-6
D: TRBD1

CDR3: CASSQVWGEQFF
DNA: TGCGCCAGCAGCCAAGTGTGGGGTGAGCAGTTCTTC
size: .
V: TRBV4-1
J: TRBJ2-1
D: .

CDR3: CASSLEGRLPSQYF
DNA: TGTGCCAGCAGCTTAGAAGGCAGACTTCCATCCCAGTACTTC
size: .
V: TRBV7-9
J: TRBJ2-5
D: .